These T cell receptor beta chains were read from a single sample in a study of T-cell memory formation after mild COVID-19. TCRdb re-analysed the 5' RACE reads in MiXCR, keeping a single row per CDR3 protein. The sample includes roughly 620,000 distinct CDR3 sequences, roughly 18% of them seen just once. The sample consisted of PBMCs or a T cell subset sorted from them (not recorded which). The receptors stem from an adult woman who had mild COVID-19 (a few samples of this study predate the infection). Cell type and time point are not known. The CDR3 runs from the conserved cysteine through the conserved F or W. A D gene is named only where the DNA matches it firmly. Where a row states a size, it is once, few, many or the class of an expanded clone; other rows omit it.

CDR3: CASSFRRVGNEKLFF
DNA: TGTGCCAGCAGCTTTCGCAGGGTCGGGAATGAAAAACTGTTTTTT
J: TRBJ1-4
size: few
D: NA
V: TRBV7-2

CDR3: CASSVTSGGAYGYTF
DNA: TGTGCCAGCAGCGTGACTTCAGGGGGCGCGTACGGCTACACCTTC
J: TRBJ1-2
size: few
D: TRBD1
V: TRBV7-9

CDR3: CASSATGDSGNTIYF
DNA: TGTGCCAGCAGCGCAACAGGGGATTCTGGAAACACCATATATTTT
J: TRBJ1-3
size: few
D: TRBD1
V: TRBV9

CDR3: CASSPPGSSDEQFF
DNA: TGTGCCAGCAGCCCACCCGGGAGTTCCGATGAGCAGTTCTTC
J: TRBJ2-1
size: few
D: NA
V: TRBV13

CDR3: CASSEGLDSTDTQYF
DNA: TGTGCCAGCAGTGAAGGGTTGGATAGCACAGATACGCAGTATTTT
J: TRBJ2-3
size: NA
D: NA
V: TRBV25-1

CDR3: CASSLRRPTMDNSPLHF
DNA: TGTGCCAGCAGCTTAAGACGGCCGACCATGGATAATTCACCCCTCCACTTT
J: TRBJ1-6
size: few
D: NA
V: TRBV7-2

CDR3: CASSSTGTGDPRFYEQYF
DNA: TGCGCCAGCAGCTCCACCGGGACAGGGGATCCTCGCTTCTACGAGCAGTACTTC
J: TRBJ2-7
size: few
D: TRBD1
V: TRBV5-1

CDR3: CASTEGRLSSYEQYF
DNA: TGTGCCAGCACTGAGGGGCGATTAAGCTCCTACGAGCAGTACTTC
J: TRBJ2-7
size: few
D: NA
V: TRBV6-2/TRBV6-3

CDR3: CASSFQRGINTIYF
DNA: TGTGCCAGCAGCTTCCAGCGGGGGATAAACACCATATATTTT
J: TRBJ1-3
size: few
D: NA
V: TRBV5-5

CDR3: CASSQDRRYGYTF
DNA: TGTGCCAGCAGCCAAGACCGGAGGTATGGCTACACCTTC
J: TRBJ1-2
size: NA
D: NA
V: TRBV3-1

CDR3: CASRFETEAFF
DNA: TGTGCCAGCAGGTTCGAGACTGAAGCTTTCTTT
J: TRBJ1-1
size: few
D: NA
V: TRBV6-2/TRBV6-3

CDR3: CASSWEPYGDTIYF
DNA: TGTGCCAGCAGTTGGGAGCCCTATGGGGACACCATATATTTT
J: TRBJ1-3
size: NA
D: NA
V: TRBV12-3/TRBV12-4

CDR3: CASSPGLAGFFGELFF
DNA: TGTGCCAGCAGCCCAGGACTAGCGGGCTTTTTCGGGGAGCTGTTTTTT
J: TRBJ2-2
size: NA
D: TRBD2
V: TRBV11-2

CDR3: CASSSGLTDTQYF
DNA: TGTGCCAGCAGTTCTGGACTCACAGATACGCAGTATTTT
J: TRBJ2-3
size: few
D: NA
V: TRBV6-6

CDR3: CASSWVPNTGELFF
DNA: TGTGCCAGCAGTTGGGTCCCGAACACCGGGGAGCTGTTTTTT
J: TRBJ2-2
size: NA
D: NA
V: TRBV12-3/TRBV12-4

CDR3: CASSRLLDRVGYNEQFF
DNA: TGTGCCAGCAGCCGACTTCTGGACAGGGTGGGGTACAATGAGCAGTTCTTC
J: TRBJ2-1
size: NA
D: TRBD1
V: TRBV11-3

CDR3: CASSQGKDAYNEQFF
DNA: TGTGCCAGCAGCCAAGGAAAGGACGCATACAATGAGCAGTTCTTC
J: TRBJ2-1
size: NA
D: NA
V: TRBV4-2

CDR3: CASSYEASLGELFF
DNA: TGTGCCAGCAGTTACGAAGCAAGTCTCGGGGAGCTGTTTTTT
J: TRBJ2-2
size: few
D: NA
V: TRBV6-6

CDR3: CSARDASLPGRGGSGAFF
DNA: TGCAGTGCTAGAGACGCGTCCCTCCCCGGCAGGGGAGGATCCGGAGCTTTCTTT
J: TRBJ1-1
size: many
D: NA
V: TRBV20-1

CDR3: CATLRPLSYEQYF
DNA: TGTGCCACCCTCCGACCGCTTTCTTACGAGCAGTACTTC
J: TRBJ2-7
size: few
D: NA
V: TRBV24-1

CDR3: CASSSAGVGNQPQHF
DNA: TGTGCCAGCAGCTCAGCAGGGGTGGGCAATCAGCCCCAGCATTTT
J: TRBJ1-5
size: few
D: NA
V: TRBV7-9

CDR3: CASTLEAEQYF
DNA: TGTGCCAGCACCCTAGAGGCCGAGCAGTACTTC
J: TRBJ2-7
size: few
D: NA
V: TRBV28

CDR3: CASSDAGTTEAFF
DNA: TGTGCCAGCTCAGACGCCGGGACCACTGAAGCTTTCTTT
J: TRBJ1-1
size: once
D: NA
V: TRBV18

CDR3: CASSLGVGRRTQYF
DNA: TGTGCCAGCAGCTTAGGTGTGGGTAGGCGGACCCAGTACTTC
J: TRBJ2-5
size: NA
D: NA
V: TRBV7-2

CDR3: CASSHHGQNNEQFF
DNA: TGTGCCAGCAGCCACCACGGACAGAACAATGAGCAGTTCTTC
J: TRBJ2-1
size: few
D: NA
V: TRBV4-2

CDR3: CASSFTDRVNEQFF
DNA: TGTGCCAGTAGTTTTACAGACAGGGTGAATGAGCAGTTCTTC
J: TRBJ2-1
size: many
D: TRBD1
V: TRBV19

CDR3: CASSRGWDREDEKLFF
DNA: TGCGCCAGCAGCCGGGGCTGGGACAGGGAGGATGAAAAACTGTTTTTT
J: TRBJ1-4
size: NA
D: TRBD1
V: TRBV5-1

CDR3: CSASNRQHHIADTQYF
DNA: TGCAGTGCTTCTAATCGACAGCATCATATCGCAGATACGCAGTATTTT
J: TRBJ2-3
size: NA
D: NA
V: TRBV20-1

CDR3: CAGGTSGLRYEQYF
DNA: TGTGCCGGCGGGACTAGCGGGTTGCGTTACGAGCAGTACTTC
J: TRBJ2-7
size: NA
D: TRBD2
V: TRBV28

CDR3: CASSYRPRNYGYTF
DNA: TGTGCCAGCAGTTACCGCCCGCGCAACTATGGCTACACCTTC
J: TRBJ1-2
size: NA
D: NA
V: TRBV6-5

CDR3: CASSFGPGAVGELFF
DNA: TGTGCCAGCAGTTTTGGGCCAGGGGCCGTCGGGGAGCTGTTTTTT
J: TRBJ2-2
size: NA
D: NA
V: TRBV12-3/TRBV12-4

CDR3: CSARDWKRESSADTQYF
DNA: TGCAGTGCTAGAGATTGGAAGCGGGAGTCGTCGGCAGATACGCAGTATTTT
J: TRBJ2-3
size: NA
D: TRBD2
V: TRBV20-1

CDR3: CSVEDFQRGDYEQYF
DNA: TGCAGCGTTGAAGATTTCCAGCGGGGGGACTACGAGCAGTACTTC
J: TRBJ2-7
size: few
D: TRBD2
V: TRBV29-1

CDR3: CASSQDTSPREAFF
DNA: TGCGCCAGCAGCCAAGATACCAGCCCCCGGGAAGCTTTCTTT
J: TRBJ1-1
size: few
D: NA
V: TRBV4-1

CDR3: CAISEWGAQQFF
DNA: TGTGCCATCAGTGAGTGGGGGGCTCAGCAGTTCTTC
J: TRBJ2-1
size: few
D: NA
V: TRBV10-3

CDR3: CASSLVRGSGTDTQYF
DNA: TGCGCCAGCAGCTTGGTACGCGGGTCAGGGACAGATACGCAGTATTTT
J: TRBJ2-3
size: once
D: NA
V: TRBV5-1

CDR3: CASSPPTEAPLAQYF
DNA: TGTGCCAGCTCACCACCGACCGAAGCCCCCTTGGCCCAGTACTTC
J: TRBJ2-5
size: NA
D: NA
V: TRBV18